This T cell receptor beta chain was recovered during a study of blood T cells in healthy people across ages. Regarding this clonotype: No antigen is known for it.

This CDR3 has 15 residues. J was trimmed by 6 bases and V by 4 bases; bases with no gene match: 7. Germline CDR1 SGHRS, CDR2 YFSETQ. Study-level findings and limits: Leaving the PBMCs unsorted stopped any conclusive comparison of naive versus antigen-experienced cells.

For the second PCR, which ran for roughly 6 to 11 cycles, a sample-barcoded 5' primer and a J-beta primer mix were used. MiXCR was run by TCRdb on the 5' RACE reads, yielding one entry per CDR3 protein. The data contain approximately 800,000 distinct CDR3 sequences, 55% to 75% of them seen just once; the ten biggest clones take up roughly 20%. The chain links TRBV5-1 to TRBJ2-1; 10 bases are a match to TRBD1. The sequence derives from a man between 25 and 39 years old in good health. The sequenced sample was blood. The CDR3 nucleotides are TGCGCCAGCAGCGCGGGACAGGGGCATGTCAATGAGCAGTTCTTC. This encodes CASSAGQGHVNEQFF.